This TCR beta chain emerged from a study of cytomegalovirus exposure and HLA in healthy donors (dated by TCRdb to the late 2010s). Study-level background: An earlier analysis of several hundred of the donors reported more than 250 Gb of sequence data and more than 90 million unique TCR beta sequences from some 180 million T cells. Alongside the repertoire data, information on donor age, sex, ethnicity and CMV serostatus was compiled. Every repertoire in the discovery cohort had been generated on one and the same sequencing platform. About 300 gigabases of sequencing data and tens of millions of unique TCR sequences were included in an early release covering several hundred HLA-typed donors. High-throughput TCR immunosequencing, statistical association of individual TCRs with disease status, and machine learning were combined to predict cytomegalovirus infection status. Typing coverage varied by locus: roughly 620-640 donors for A, B, C, DRB1 and DQB1; under 550 for DQA1; around 570 for DPA1; 450 to 480 for DPB1. The study profiled the T cell repertoires of approximately 700 subjects by immunosequencing and related them to cytomegalovirus serostatus. Rather than using new phenotypic data, the later analysis identified candidate immune exposures from TCR beta sequences and from how often those sequences occurred across donors. HLA typing covered class I and class II loci at four-digit resolution. To study patterns of TCR occurrence, a later analysis re-analyzed previously published TCR beta repertoires from 650 to 750 donors and added high-resolution HLA genotyping. Along with the approximately 700-subject first cohort, a separate validation cohort of over a hundred different subjects was used. Across 398 genotyped donors of the cohort, an average of about 220,000 unique TCR beta nucleotide sequences per donor were sequenced, and around 20% of those sequences were non-productive. A few DR-DQ haplotypes were treated as single units for association and clustering because of strong linkage in the cohort. Among the roughly 400 genotyped donors, approximately 81% belonged to the genetic ancestry cluster associated with self-reported Caucasian donors. The study was designed to test whether signatures of past pathogen exposure could be identified by cataloging public T cell receptors. In an earlier analysis of a few hundred of the donors, high-throughput TCR beta sequencing was used to judge whether each TCR beta V gene segment behaved as functional or pseudogenic. In a later genetic analysis, genome-wide SNP genotypes for about three fifths of the roughly 670 donors were used, and that subset was treated as a discovery cohort. Broad study findings and their caveats: CMV serostatus was the only immune exposure information available for the cohort. A later analysis found that TCR association rates varied across HLA loci, with DRB1 alleles showing the most associated TCRs and HLA-C alleles the fewest. Correlated functional status among segregating V segments might be attributable to linkage disequilibrium, but an unknown experimental factor could not be ruled out. The authors suggested that the approach could potentially be extended to other disease states and immunological phenotypes. At a false discovery rate of 0.05, a later analysis linked 15,000 to 20,000 TCR beta sequences to specific HLA alleles. In an earlier analysis of over 550 of the donors, most TCR beta V segments were observed in productive rearrangements about 87% or about 30% of the time, broadly matching IMGT annotations. Only TCR beta chains were sequenced in this cohort, and the absence of alpha or paired-chain data limited detectable features. In both the original and validation cohorts, the classifier was reported to diagnose cytomegalovirus status with high specificity and sensitivity. A further reported finding was that TCR beta sequences accurately predicted the HLA-A and HLA-B alleles for most subjects in the first cohort. According to a later analysis, parvovirus B19, influenza, CMV and Epstein-Barr virus appeared linked to several top co-occurrence clusters. Most CMV-associated TCR beta chains appeared to be HLA-restricted in a later analysis, and the HLA associations seemed to be driven largely by CMV exposure. When HLA alleles, especially DR and DQ, strongly co-occurred, TCR associations were difficult to assign to individual alleles. In the study, 150 to 200 TCR beta chains were listed as associated with cytomegalovirus. Because HLA typing was unavailable for some donors at each locus, only the typed subset was used in association tests. In vitro tests confirmed that a few of the cytomegalovirus-associated TCR beta chains recognize cytomegalovirus antigens. A later analysis found that HLA-associated TCR beta chains were more clonally expanded and had lower generation probabilities than equally common non-associated chains. Compared with the roughly 670-donor mean, donors in an Asian-associated ancestry cluster had fewer N-insertions in productive TCRs, according to a later genetic analysis. Roughly uniform sequencing depth across donors was assumed in presence/absence analyses, although this assumption may not hold. Over 15 rarely observed V segments, including chromosome 9 orphons, were excluded from the earlier analysis of about 600 of the donors because counts were too low. While some public TCRs were present in many individuals, most TCR sequences turned up only very rarely across donors. In a later genetic analysis, a missense DCLRE1C variant was associated with V-gene and J-gene trimming of TCR beta chains, and the association was replicated in an independent cohort. A group of highly shared sequence variants was considered likely to be a technical artifact of the sequencing pipeline.

For this clone: There is no known antigen for this receptor. Base qualities are not at hand, and no much larger clone is one base apart.

The cohort consisted of 666 healthy bone marrow donors. At the time of sampling, all cohort members were nominally healthy, though unrecorded immune exposures were likely present. The donor tested CMV seropositive and was one of the 289 seropositive cohort members. Each donor provided a peripheral blood sample, and peripheral blood mononuclear cells were used for TCR beta sequencing. Genomic DNA extraction from the blood cell samples was performed with the Qiagen DNeasy Blood Extraction Kit. The library was obtained by the immunoSEQ multiplex PCR assay. A mixture of 60 forward primers for TCR Vbeta segments and 13 reverse primers for TCR Jbeta segments was used in the multiplex PCR. A multiplex PCR assay on genomic DNA amplified the CDR3 region of rearranged TCR beta genes. On the Illumina HiSeq System, the amplified TCR beta libraries were sequenced as 87-base-pair reads. Under the source paper's analysis protocol: A later analysis tallied roughly 78 million unique TCR beta chains across the 660 or so repertoires, and some 12 million of those chains were shared by two or more donors. To remove PCR and sequencing errors, raw reads were error-corrected and collapsed into unique sequences using a nearest-neighbor algorithm that merged closely related sequences. V, D and J gene segments were assigned by aligning CDR3 sequences to IMGT reference sequences. For a sequence to be retained, a match of at least six nucleotides to both a V gene segment and a J gene segment was required. Rearrangements were called productive when the CDR3 lacked stop codons and stayed in frame with V and J; all others were non-productive. Following IMGT convention, CDR3 was defined as the stretch from the second conserved V-encoded cysteine up to the conserved J-encoded phenylalanine. Sequences without an unambiguous match to a single V gene segment were excluded from the earlier analysis of approximately 560 of the donors. An earlier analysis of 500 to 700 of the donors classified V segments as functional when productive rearrangements were above 56.7% and as segregating when the standard deviation between donors was above 5%. A statistical classification framework was developed to diagnose cytomegalovirus status using the catalog of TCR beta chain sequences. In a later analysis, TCR nucleotide sequences were compared against IMGT/GENE-DB human TR gene sequences so that V and J genes could be assigned. The TCRdist pipeline was used in a later analysis to assign CDR3 sequences and most-parsimonious VDJ recombination scenarios. In a later analysis, each TCR beta chain was defined by its CDR3 amino acid sequence together with its V-gene family, and reads without a unique V-gene family were excluded. A later analysis removed 592 highly shared, low-generation-probability nucleotide sequences to deal with suspected cross-contamination and a sequencing artifact. In a later analysis, a clonal expansion index was calculated for each public chain from normalized within-repertoire ranks of inferred template counts. Generation probabilities in a later analysis came from a VDJ recombination model fitted to out-of-frame rearrangements, and those results were checked against IGoR. In a later analysis, hypergeometric tests were used to score TCR-TCR, TCR-HLA and TCR-CMV co-occurrence, with a repertoire-size bias correction applied to TCR pairs. A later analysis estimated false discovery rates by permuting HLA or CMV assignments 20 times. In a later analysis, co-occurring TCRs were grouped with DBSCAN, and TCRdist sequence similarity was added when clustering was performed within HLA-allele-positive subsets. Co-occurrence clustering excluded repertoires with fewer than 30,000 or more than 120,000 public chains, plus five with anomalous nucleotide sharing. Here the immuneACCESS table is served through TCRdb, limited to in-frame sequences with V and J called. Missing clones are a known gap in these copies; in checked studies unresolved V genes cover under half, and the rest lacks a known reason. From that table come the V and J calls and clone size; the DNA was used to work out D and trimming. A total of around 120,000 clones appear in this sample, 60% to 85% of them only once. Around 5% of the sample is in the top ten clones.

The sequenced sample consisted of PBMCs. This TCR was sampled from a man aged 50 or older in good health and CMV-seropositive.

The encoded CDR3 is CASSLQGGYTF. In nucleotides, the sequence is TGTGCCAGCAGCTTACAGGGAGGCTACACCTTC. The rearrangement combines TRBV7-9 with TRBJ1-2; tentative D gene TRBD1, with 5 bases matching. Counted from cysteine to phenylalanine, this CDR3 has 11 amino acids. Only CDR3 DNA is held: 33 bases, read in frame from base 1. CDR1 SEHNR and CDR2 FQNEAQ are derived from the germline V gene (reference sequence). The trim is 2 bases for V and 8 bases for J, with a gap of 6 bases between the germline ends. With all but the CDR3 taken from the reference TRBV7-9 and TRBJ1-2 genes, the full variable domain is: DTGVSQNPRHKITKRGQNVTFRCDPISEHNRLYWYRQTLGQGPEFLTYFQNEAQLEKSRLLSDRFSAERPKGSFSTLEIQRTEQGDSAMYLCASSLQGGYTFGSGTRLTVV.